The present T cell receptor (beta chain) was sequenced within a study of regulatory T cells in long-lasting Graves disease. Through Arm-PCR of CDR3 regions and iRepertoire HTBI primers, TCR beta libraries were built. Via MiXCR, TCRdb re-called the multiplex PCR reads, giving one row per CDR3 protein. In the table there are approximately 400,000 distinct CDR3 sequences, about 15% of which are singletons. Time point noted: newly diagnosed GD, antithyroid drugs for less than 3 months. There was RNA extracted from PBMCs, and the TCR library was made from it. This clonotype was counted between two and nine times. The V and J ends lost 8 bases and 4 bases, in that order; junction bases with no gene match: 10. The CDR3 has 14 amino acids. Germline CDR1 MNHEY, CDR2 SVGEGT. In addition, the sample was reused for a study of T cells in Graves' hyperthyroidism and ophthalmopathy.

The sequence came from a woman aged 25-40 years with Graves disease. The chain recombines TRBV6-2 or TRBV6-3 with TRBJ1-2; 7 nucleotides align to TRBD1. The specimen was peripheral blood mononuclear cells (PBMCs), collected at new diagnosis, from a patient treated with antithyroid drugs. The DNA for the CDR3 is TGTGCCAGCGGTGAAACAGGGGACTCCTATGGCTACACCTTC. It is translated as CASGETGDSYGYTF.